This T cell receptor (beta chain) was captured in a study of T cell responses to AZD1222 COVID-19 vaccine. With 6 bases removed from V and 0 bases from J, the gap between germline ends came to 9 bases. This CDR3 is built from 13 residues. Germline CDR1 SQVTM, CDR2 ANQGSEA. Repertoires were generated with immunoSEQ multiplex PCR, while TCRdb's copy carries only in-frame clones and drops some. The table shows 150,000 or so clones, with around nine tenths occurring only once. The clonotype originates from an adult in good health. The material sequenced was peripheral blood, taken on day 0 of AZD1222 vaccination. This chain uses TRBV29-1 with TRBJ1-3; D is perhaps TRBD1 (6 bases). CDR3 sequence reads: CSVTGHSGNTIYF. For the CDR3, the DNA is TGCAGCGTCACAGGGCACTCTGGAAACACCATATATTTT.